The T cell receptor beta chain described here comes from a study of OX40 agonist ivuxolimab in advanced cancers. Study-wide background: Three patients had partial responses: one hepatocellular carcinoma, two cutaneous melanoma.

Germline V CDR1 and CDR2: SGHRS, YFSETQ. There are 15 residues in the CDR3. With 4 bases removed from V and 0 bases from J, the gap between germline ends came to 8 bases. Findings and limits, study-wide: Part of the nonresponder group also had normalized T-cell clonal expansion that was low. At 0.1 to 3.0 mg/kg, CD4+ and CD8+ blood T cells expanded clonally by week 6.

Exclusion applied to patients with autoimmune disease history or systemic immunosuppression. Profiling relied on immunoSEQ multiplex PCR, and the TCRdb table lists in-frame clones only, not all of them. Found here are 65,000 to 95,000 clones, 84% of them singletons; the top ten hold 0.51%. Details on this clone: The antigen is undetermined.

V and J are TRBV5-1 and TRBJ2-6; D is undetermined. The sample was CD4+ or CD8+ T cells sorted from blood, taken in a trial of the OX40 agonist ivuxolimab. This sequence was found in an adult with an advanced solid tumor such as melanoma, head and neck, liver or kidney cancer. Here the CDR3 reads CASSIGSSGANVLTF. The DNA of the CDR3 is TGCGCCAGCAGCATAGGTAGCTCTGGGGCCAACGTCCTGACTTTC. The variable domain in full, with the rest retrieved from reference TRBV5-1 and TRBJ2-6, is KAGVTQTPRYLIKTRGQQVTLSCSPISGHRSVSWYQQTPGQGLQFLFEYFSETQRNKGNFPGRFSGRQFSNSRSEMNVSTLELGDSALYLCASSIGSSGANVLTFGAGSRLTVL.